This T cell receptor (beta chain) appears in the sequencing data of a study of cytomegalovirus exposure and HLA in healthy donors. General study results and limits: With later analysis, a missense DCLRE1C variant became linked to TCR beta V- and J-gene trimming. The study flagged around 150 TCR beta chains as cytomegalovirus-associated.

Trimming cost V 8 bases and J 4 bases, with 14 bases left between them. CDR3 length: 14 residues. Germline-derived CDR1 and CDR2 are MGHDK and SYGVNS. In the PCR, 60 Vbeta and 13 Jbeta primers were used. How the authors handled the data: A later analysis tallied 75 million to 80 million unique TCR beta chains, 9 million to 12 million of them shared. Libraries were prepared by immunoSEQ multiplex PCR; TCRdb keeps only in-frame clonotypes and omits some of them. V and J calls and clone size are those listed in that table; D and trimming were worked out from the DNA. The sample includes 200,000 to 250,000 clones, roughly 89% seen only once; the top ten take roughly 1%. Healthy individuals who donated bone marrow served as the donors. Comment on this clone: Its antigen is undetermined.

The V gene is TRBV25-1, the J gene TRBJ2-2, with no clear D. The specimen sequenced was PBMCs. The TCR originated in a woman aged 18-29 years in good health and CMV-seronegative. CDR3 nucleotide sequence: TGTGCCAGCCGTGGGCCCTTTTCCACCGGGGAGCTGTTTTTT. Protein product: CASRGPFSTGELFF.